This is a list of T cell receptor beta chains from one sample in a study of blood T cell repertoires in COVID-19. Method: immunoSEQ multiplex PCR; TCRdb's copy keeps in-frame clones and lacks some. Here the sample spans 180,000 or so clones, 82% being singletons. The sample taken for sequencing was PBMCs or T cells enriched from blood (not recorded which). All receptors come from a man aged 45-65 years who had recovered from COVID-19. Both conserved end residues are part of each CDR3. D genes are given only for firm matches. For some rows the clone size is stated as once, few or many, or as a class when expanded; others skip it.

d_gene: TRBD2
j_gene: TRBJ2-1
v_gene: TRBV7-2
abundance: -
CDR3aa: CASSLAAGGYNEQFF
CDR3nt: TGTGCCAGCAGCTTAGCGGCGGGGGGGTACAATGAGCAGTTCTTC

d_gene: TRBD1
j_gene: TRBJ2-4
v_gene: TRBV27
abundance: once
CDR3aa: CASSLGTGTDIQYF
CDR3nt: TGTGCCAGCAGTTTAGGGACAGGGACAGACATTCAGTACTTC

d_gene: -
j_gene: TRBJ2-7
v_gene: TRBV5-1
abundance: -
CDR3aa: CASSTLLGYEQYF
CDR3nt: TGCGCCAGCAGCACCCTACTAGGGTACGAGCAGTACTTC

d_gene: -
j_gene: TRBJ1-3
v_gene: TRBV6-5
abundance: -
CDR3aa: CASSYGQGNGNTIYF
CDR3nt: TGTGCCAGCAGTTACGGGCAGGGGAACGGAAACACCATATATTTT

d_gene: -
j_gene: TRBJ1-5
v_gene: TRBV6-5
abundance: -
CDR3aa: CAGRGAYSNQPQHF
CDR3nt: TGTGCCGGTAGAGGAGCGTATAGCAATCAGCCCCAGCATTTT

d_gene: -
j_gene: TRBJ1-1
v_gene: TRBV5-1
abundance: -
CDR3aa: CASSLGGGNTEAFF
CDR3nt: TGCGCCAGCAGCCTGGGCGGGGGGAACACTGAAGCTTTCTTT

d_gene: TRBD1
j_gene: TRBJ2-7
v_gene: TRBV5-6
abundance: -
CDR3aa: CASSFRQGLSYEQYF
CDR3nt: TGTGCCAGCAGCTTCCGACAGGGTCTCTCCTACGAGCAGTACTTC

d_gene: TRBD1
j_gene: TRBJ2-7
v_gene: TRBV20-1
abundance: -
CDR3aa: CSASFRGLTEQYF
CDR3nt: TGCAGTGCTAGTTTCAGGGGGCTTACCGAGCAGTACTTC

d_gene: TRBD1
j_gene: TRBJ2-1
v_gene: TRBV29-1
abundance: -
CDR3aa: CSVATGTGGNEQFF
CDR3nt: TGCAGCGTTGCTACCGGGACAGGGGGCAATGAGCAGTTCTTC

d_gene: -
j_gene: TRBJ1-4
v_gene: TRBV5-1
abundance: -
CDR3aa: CASQLSGVNEKLFF
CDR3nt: TGCGCCAGCCAATTGTCAGGGGTTAATGAAAAACTGTTTTTT

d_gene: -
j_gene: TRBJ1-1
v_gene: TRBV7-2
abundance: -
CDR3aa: CASSLLEGTEAFF
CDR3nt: TGTGCCAGCAGCTTGTTGGAGGGCACTGAAGCTTTCTTT

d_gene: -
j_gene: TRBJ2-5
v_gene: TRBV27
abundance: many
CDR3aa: CASSYLSPGPTGSAVGTQYF
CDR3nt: TGTGCCAGCAGTTACCTCTCCCCCGGGCCTACCGGTAGCGCGGTGGGGACCCAGTACTTC

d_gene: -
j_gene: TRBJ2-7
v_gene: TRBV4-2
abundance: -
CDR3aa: CASSQGGLRGATGSYEQYF
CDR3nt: TGTGCCAGCAGCCAAGGGGGACTTAGGGGAGCGACCGGCTCCTACGAGCAGTACTTC

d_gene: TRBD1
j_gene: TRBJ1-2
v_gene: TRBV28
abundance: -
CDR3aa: CASRKSGTGLDGYTF
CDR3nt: TGTGCCAGCAGGAAGTCCGGGACAGGGTTGGATGGCTACACCTTC

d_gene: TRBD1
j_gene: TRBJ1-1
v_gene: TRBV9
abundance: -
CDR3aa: CASSATTGMGGTEAFF
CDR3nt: TGTGCCAGCAGCGCTACGACAGGGATGGGCGGGACTGAAGCTTTCTTT

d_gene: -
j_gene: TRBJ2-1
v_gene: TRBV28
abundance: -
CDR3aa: CASSPSGYSSYNEQFF
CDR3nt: TGTGCCAGCAGTCCTTCAGGGTACAGCTCCTACAATGAGCAGTTCTTC

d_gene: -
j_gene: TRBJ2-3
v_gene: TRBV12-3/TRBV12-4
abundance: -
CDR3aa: CASSLGAGDTQYF
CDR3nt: TGTGCCAGCAGTTTGGGGGCTGGAGATACGCAGTATTTT

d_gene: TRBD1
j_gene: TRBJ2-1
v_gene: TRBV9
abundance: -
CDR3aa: CASSNEQGAVNEQFF
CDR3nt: TGTGCCAGCAGCAATGAACAGGGGGCCGTGAATGAGCAGTTCTTC

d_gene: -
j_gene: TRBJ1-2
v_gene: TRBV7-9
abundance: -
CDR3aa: CASSFDGAIGYTF
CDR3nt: TGTGCCAGCAGCTTTGATGGGGCGATTGGCTACACCTTC

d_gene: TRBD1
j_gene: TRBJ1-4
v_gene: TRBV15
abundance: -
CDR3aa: CATSRRQGGELFF
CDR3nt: TGTGCCACCAGCCGCCGACAGGGGGGGGAACTGTTTTTT

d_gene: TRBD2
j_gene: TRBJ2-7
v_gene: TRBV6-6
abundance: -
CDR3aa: CASTKGEGRIEQYF
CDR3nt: TGTGCCAGCACCAAAGGGGAGGGACGGATCGAGCAGTACTTC

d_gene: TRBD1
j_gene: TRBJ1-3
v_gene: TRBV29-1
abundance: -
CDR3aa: CSGTGPSSGNTIYF
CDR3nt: TGCAGCGGGACAGGGCCGAGCTCTGGAAACACCATATATTTT

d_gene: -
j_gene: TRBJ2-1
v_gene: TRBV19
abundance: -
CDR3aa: CASSTLGAEQFF
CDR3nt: TGTGCCAGTAGTACCCTAGGGGCTGAGCAGTTCTTC

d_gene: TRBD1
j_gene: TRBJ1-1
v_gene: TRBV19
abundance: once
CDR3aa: CASSINQGANTEAFF
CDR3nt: TGTGCCAGTAGTATAAATCAGGGGGCGAACACTGAAGCTTTCTTT

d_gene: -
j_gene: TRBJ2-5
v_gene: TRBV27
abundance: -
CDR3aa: CATLARNIKYF
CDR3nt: TGTGCCACGCTAGCGCGGAATATCAAGTACTTC

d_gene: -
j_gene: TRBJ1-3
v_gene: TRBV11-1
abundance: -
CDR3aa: CASSLGLSGNTIYF
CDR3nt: TGTGCCAGCAGCTTAGGACTCTCTGGAAACACCATATATTTT

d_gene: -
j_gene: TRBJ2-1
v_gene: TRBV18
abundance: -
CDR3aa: CASSIDLGRGNEQFF
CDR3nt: TGTGCCAGCTCAATCGACCTCGGGCGGGGCAATGAGCAGTTCTTC

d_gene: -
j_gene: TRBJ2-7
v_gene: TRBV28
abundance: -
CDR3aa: CASSDSGYGYEQYF
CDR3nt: TGTGCCAGCAGTGATTCGGGGTACGGGTACGAGCAGTACTTC

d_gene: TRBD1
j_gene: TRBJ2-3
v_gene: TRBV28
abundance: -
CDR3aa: CASSPDRGRTDTQYF
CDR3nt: TGTGCCAGCAGCCCAGACAGGGGAAGAACAGATACGCAGTATTTT

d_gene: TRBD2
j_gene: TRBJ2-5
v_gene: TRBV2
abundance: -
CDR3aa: CASKETSGGAETQYF
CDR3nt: TGTGCCAGCAAAGAGACTAGCGGGGGGGCTGAGACCCAGTACTTC

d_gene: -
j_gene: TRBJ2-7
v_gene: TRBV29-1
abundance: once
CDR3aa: CSVDRGYEQYF
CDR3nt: TGCAGCGTCGATCGCGGATACGAGCAGTACTTC

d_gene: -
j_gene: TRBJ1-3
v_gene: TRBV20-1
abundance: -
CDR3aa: CSGTGGNTIYF
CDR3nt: TGCAGTGGAACCGGGGGAAACACCATATATTTT

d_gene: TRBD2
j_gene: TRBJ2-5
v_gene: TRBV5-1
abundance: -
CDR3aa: CASSLMTSLQETQYF
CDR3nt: TGCGCCAGCAGCCTGATGACTAGCTTACAAGAGACCCAGTACTTC

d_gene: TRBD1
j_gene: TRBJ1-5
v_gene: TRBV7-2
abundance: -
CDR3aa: CASSLDRQGSQPQHF
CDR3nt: TGTGCCAGCAGCTTAGATCGACAGGGAAGTCAGCCCCAGCATTTT

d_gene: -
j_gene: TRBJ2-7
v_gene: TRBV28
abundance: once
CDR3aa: CASSQHQGYEQYF
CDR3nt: TGTGCCAGCAGTCAACACCAGGGGTACGAGCAGTACTTC

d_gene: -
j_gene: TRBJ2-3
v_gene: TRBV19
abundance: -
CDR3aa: CASSIGAGSTDTQYF
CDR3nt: TGTGCCAGTAGTATAGGAGCAGGTAGCACAGATACGCAGTATTTT

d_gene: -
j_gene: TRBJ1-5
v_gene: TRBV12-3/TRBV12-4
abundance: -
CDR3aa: CASSLAEGQPQHF
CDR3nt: TGTGCCAGCAGTTTAGCGGAGGGCCAGCCCCAGCATTTT

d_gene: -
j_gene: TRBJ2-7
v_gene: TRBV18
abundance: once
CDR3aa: CASSPSLYEQYF
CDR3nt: TGTGCCAGCTCACCTTCACTCTACGAGCAGTACTTC

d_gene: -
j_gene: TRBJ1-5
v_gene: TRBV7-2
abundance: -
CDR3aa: CASSLARGNQPQHF
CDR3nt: TGTGCCAGCAGCTTAGCCAGGGGCAATCAGCCCCAGCATTTT

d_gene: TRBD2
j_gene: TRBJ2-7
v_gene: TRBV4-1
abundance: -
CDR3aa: CASSQERESGEQYF
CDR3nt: TGCGCCAGCAGCCAGGAGCGGGAGTCGGGCGAGCAGTACTTC

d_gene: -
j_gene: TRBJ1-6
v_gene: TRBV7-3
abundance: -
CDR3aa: CASSLNLGAPLHF
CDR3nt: TGTGCCAGCAGCTTAAATTTGGGAGCACCCCTCCACTTT

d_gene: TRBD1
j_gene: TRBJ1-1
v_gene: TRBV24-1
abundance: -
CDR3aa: CATSPGGQTEAFF
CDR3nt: TGTGCCACCAGTCCAGGGGGCCAGACTGAAGCTTTCTTT

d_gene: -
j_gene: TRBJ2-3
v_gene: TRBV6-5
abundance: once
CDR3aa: CASPRVNGDTQYF
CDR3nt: TGTGCCAGCCCCCGGGTGAATGGGGATACGCAGTATTTT

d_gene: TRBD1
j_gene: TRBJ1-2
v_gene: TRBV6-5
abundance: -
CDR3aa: CASSAGTGNYGYTF
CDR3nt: TGTGCCAGCAGCGCCGGGACAGGGAACTATGGCTACACCTTC

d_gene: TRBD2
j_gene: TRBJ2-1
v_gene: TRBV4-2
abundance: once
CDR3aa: CASSPPAGASGGGNEQFF
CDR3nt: TGTGCCAGCAGCCCCCCCGCCGGGGCCAGCGGGGGGGGGAATGAGCAGTTCTTC

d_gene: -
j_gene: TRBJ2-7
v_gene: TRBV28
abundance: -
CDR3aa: CASSHMSVKYF
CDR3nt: TGTGCCAGCAGCCATATGAGTGTGAAGTACTTC

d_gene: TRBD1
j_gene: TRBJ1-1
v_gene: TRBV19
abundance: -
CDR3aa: CASTPLTGGSEAFF
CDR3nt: TGTGCCAGTACCCCGCTGACAGGGGGCTCTGAAGCTTTCTTT

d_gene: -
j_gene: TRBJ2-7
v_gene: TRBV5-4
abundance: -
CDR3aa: CASSSKGGHSYEQYF
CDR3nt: TGTGCCAGCAGCTCAAAAGGGGGACATTCCTACGAGCAGTACTTC

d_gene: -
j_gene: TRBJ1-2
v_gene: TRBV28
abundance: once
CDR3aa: CASSLPQGRLYGYTF
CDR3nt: TGTGCCAGCAGTTTACCCCAGGGGAGACTCTATGGCTACACCTTC

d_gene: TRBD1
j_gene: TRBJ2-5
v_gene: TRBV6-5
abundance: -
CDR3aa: CASSWDRETQYF
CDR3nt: TGTGCCAGCAGTTGGGACAGGGAGACCCAGTACTTC

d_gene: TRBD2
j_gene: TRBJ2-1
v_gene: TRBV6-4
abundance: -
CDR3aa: CASSGGAENEQFF
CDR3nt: TGTGCCAGCAGCGGGGGGGCTGAAAATGAGCAGTTCTTC

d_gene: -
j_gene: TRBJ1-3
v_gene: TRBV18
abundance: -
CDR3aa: CASSPRTSSGNTIYF
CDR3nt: TGTGCCAGCTCACCGCGGACAAGCTCTGGAAACACCATATATTTT

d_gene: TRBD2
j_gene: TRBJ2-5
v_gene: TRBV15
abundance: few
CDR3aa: CATSPRGGSQETQYF
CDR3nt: TGTGCCACCAGCCCTCGGGGAGGGTCACAGGAGACCCAGTACTTC

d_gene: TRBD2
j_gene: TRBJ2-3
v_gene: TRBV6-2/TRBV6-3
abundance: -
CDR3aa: CASSQSGRSSDTQYF
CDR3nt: TGTGCCAGCAGTCAGAGCGGGAGATCATCGGATACGCAGTATTTT

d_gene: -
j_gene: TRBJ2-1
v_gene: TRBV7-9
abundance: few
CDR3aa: CASTEGEWSEQFF
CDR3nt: TGTGCCAGCACTGAGGGAGAATGGAGTGAGCAGTTCTTC

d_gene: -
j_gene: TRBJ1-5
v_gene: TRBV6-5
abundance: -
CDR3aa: CASKGRGGQPQHF
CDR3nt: TGTGCCAGCAAGGGGAGGGGCGGCCAGCCCCAGCATTTT

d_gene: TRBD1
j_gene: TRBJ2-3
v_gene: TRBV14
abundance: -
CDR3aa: CASSRTGPDTQYF
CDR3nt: TGTGCCAGCAGCCGGACAGGACCAGATACGCAGTATTTT

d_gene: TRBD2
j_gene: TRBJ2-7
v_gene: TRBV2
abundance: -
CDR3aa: CASRRRSRSGRGYEQYF
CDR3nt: TGTGCCAGCAGAAGACGGTCGAGGAGCGGGAGGGGTTACGAGCAGTACTTC

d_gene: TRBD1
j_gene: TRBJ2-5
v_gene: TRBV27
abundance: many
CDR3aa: CASSLFGTGVGETQYF
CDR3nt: TGTGCCAGCAGTTTATTCGGGACAGGGGTCGGAGAGACCCAGTACTTC

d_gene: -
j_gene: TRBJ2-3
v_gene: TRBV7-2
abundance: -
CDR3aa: CASGAGGPADTQYF
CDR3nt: TGTGCCAGCGGGGCAGGGGGGCCGGCAGATACGCAGTATTTT